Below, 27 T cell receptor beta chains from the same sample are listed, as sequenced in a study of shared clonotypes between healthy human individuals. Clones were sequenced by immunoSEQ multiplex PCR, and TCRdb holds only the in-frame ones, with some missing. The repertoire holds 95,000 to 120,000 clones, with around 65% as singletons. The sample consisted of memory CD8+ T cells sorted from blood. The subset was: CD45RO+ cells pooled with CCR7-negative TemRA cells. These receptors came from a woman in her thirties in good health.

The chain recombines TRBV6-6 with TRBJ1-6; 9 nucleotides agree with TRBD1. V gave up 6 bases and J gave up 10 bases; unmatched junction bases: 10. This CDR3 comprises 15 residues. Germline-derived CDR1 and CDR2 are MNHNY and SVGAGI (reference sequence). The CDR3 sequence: CASSPTGTGQSPLHF. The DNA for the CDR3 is TGTGCCAGCAGCCCTACCGGGACAGGGCAGTCACCCCTCCACTTT.

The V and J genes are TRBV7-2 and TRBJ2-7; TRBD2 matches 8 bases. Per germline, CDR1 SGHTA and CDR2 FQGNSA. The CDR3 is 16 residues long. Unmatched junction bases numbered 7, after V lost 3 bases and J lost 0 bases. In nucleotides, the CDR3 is TGTGCCAGCAGCTTGGGACTAGTTGTTTCCTCCTACGAGCAGTACTTC. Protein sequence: CASSLGLVVSSYEQYF.

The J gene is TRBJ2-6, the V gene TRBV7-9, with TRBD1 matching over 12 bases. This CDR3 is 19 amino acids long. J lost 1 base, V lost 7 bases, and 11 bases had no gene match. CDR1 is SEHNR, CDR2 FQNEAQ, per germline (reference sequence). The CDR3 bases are TGTGCCAGCACCAAAACCGGGACAGGGGGCCGTTCTGGGGCCAACGTCCTGACTTTC. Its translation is CASTKTGTGGRSGANVLTF.

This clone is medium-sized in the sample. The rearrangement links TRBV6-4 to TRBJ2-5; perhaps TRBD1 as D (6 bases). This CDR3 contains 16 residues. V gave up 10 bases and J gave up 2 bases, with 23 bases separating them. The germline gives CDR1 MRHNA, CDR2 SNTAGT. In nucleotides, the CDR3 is TGTGCCACCACTAAGGGGGAGAGGGGAAAGCAAGAGACCCAGTACTTC. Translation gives CATTKGERGKQETQYF.

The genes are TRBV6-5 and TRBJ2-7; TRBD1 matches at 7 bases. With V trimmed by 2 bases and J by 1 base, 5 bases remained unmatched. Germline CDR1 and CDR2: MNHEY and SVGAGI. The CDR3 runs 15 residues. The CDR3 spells CASSYGETGSYEQYF. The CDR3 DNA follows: TGTGCCAGCAGTTACGGGGAGACAGGGTCCTACGAGCAGTACTTC.

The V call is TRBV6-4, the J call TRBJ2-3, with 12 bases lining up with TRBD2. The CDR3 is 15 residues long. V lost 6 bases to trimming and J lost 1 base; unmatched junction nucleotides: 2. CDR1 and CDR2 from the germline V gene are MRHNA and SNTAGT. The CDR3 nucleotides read TGTGCCAGCAGCCTAGCGGGAGGGGGCACAGATACGCAGTATTTT. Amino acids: CASSLAGGGTDTQYF.

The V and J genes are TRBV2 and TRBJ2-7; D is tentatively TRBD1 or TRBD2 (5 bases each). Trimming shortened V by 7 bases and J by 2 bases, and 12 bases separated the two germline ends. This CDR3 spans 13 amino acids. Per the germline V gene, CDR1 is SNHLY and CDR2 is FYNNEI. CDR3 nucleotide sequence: TGTGCCAGCAATCGGGACGGGACCTACGAGCAGTACTTC. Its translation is CASNRDGTYEQYF.

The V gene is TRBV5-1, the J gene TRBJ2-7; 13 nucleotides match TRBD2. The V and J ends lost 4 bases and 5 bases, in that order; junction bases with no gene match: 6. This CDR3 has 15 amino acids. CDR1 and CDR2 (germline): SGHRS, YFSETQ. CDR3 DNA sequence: TGCGCCAGCAGCAGGACTAGCGGGAGAACCGACGAGCAGTACTTC. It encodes CASSRTSGRTDEQYF.

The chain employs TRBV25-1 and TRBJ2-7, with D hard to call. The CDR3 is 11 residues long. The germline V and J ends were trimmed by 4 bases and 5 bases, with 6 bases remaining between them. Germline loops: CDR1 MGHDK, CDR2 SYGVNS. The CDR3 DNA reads TGTGCCAGCAGTGGGTTCCACGAGCAGTACTTC. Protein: CASSGFHEQYF.

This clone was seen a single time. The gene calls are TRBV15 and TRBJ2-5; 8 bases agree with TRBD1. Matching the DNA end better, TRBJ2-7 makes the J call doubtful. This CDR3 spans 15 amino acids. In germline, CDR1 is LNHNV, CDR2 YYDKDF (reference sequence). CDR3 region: CATSSRADRVDEQYF. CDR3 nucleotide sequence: TGTGCCACCAGCAGCCGGGCGGACAGGGTCGACGAGCAGTACTTC.

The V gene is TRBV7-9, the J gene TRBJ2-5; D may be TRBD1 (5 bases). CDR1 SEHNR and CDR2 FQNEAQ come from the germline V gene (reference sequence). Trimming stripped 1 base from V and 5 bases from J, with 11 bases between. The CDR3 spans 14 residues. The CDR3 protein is CASSLVTGRETQYF. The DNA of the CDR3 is TGTGCCAGCAGCTTAGTTACAGGTCGGGAGACCCAGTACTTC.

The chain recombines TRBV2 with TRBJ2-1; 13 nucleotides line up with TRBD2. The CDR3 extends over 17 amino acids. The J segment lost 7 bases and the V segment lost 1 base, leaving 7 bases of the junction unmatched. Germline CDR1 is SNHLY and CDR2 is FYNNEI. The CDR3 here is CASSEDPGLAGTNEQFF. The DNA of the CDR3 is TGTGCCAGCAGTGAAGACCCGGGACTAGCGGGAACAAATGAGCAGTTCTTC.

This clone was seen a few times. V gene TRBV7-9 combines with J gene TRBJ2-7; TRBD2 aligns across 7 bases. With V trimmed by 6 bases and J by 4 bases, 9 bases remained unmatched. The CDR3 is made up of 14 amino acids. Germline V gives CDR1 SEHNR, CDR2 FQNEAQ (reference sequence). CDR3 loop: CASRGGTLKYEQYF. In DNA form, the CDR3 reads TGTGCCAGCAGGGGGGGGACGCTGAAATACGAGCAGTACTTC.

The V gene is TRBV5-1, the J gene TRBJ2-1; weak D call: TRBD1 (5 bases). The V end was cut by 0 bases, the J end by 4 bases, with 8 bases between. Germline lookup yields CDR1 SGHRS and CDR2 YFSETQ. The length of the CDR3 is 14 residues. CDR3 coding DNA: TGCGCCAGCAGCTTGGAGGCAGGGTACAATGAGCAGTTCTTC. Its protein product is CASSLEAGYNEQFF.

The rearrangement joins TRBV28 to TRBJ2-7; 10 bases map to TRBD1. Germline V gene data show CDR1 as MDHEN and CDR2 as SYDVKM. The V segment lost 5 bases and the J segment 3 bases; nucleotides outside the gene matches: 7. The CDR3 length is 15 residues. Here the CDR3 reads CASSPPTGGDYEQYF. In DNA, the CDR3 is TGTGCCAGCAGTCCACCGACAGGGGGCGACTACGAGCAGTACTTC.

For the CDR3, the DNA is TGTGCCAGCAGCAAGGGGGACATGTTCAATCAGCCCCAGCATTTT. It encodes CASSKGDMFNQPQHF. The chain employs TRBV11-1 and TRBJ1-5, with a weak D call TRBD1 (6 bases). Per the germline V gene, CDR1 is SGHAT and CDR2 is FQDESV (reference sequence). The CDR3 consists of 15 residues. V lost 5 bases to trimming and J lost 3 bases, with 14 bases between them.

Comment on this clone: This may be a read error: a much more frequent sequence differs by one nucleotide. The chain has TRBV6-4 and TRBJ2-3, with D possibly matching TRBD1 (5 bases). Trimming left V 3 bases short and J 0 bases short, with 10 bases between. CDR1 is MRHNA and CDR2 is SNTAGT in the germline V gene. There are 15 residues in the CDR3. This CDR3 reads CASSEGATSTDTQYF. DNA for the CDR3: TGTGCCAGCAGTGAAGGGGCTACTAGCACAGATACGCAGTATTTT.

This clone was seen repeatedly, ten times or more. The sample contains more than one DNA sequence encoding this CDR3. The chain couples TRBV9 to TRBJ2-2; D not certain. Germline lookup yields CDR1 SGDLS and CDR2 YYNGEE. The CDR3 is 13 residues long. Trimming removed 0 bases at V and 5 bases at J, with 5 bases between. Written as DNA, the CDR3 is TGTGCCAGCAGCGTAGGGGGTACCGGGGAGCTGTTTTTT. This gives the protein CASSVGGTGELFF.

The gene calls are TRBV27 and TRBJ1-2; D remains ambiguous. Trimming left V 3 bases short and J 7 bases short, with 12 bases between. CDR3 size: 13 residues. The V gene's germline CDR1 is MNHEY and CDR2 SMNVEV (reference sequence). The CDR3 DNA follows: TGTGCCAGCAGTTTTTTGCCACTGGGTGGCTACACCTTC. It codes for CASSFLPLGGYTF.

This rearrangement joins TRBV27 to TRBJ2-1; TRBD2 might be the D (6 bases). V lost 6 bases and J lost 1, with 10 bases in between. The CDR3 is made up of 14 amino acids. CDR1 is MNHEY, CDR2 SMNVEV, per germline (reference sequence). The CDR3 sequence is CASSRRGSYNEQFF. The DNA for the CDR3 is TGTGCCAGCAGCCGACGGGGGTCCTACAATGAGCAGTTCTTC.

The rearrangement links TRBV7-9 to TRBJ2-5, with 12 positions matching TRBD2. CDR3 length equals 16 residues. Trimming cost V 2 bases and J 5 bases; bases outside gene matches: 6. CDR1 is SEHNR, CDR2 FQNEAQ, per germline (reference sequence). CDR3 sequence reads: CASSLSRLAGDETQYF. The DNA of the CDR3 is TGTGCCAGCAGCTTATCAAGACTAGCGGGGGATGAGACCCAGTACTTC.

The CDR3: CASSWVRFHGYTF. The CDR3 nucleotides are TGCGCCAGCAGCTGGGTTAGGTTCCATGGCTACACCTTC. This chain links TRBV4-1 with TRBJ1-2; D call uncertain. CDR1 is MGHRA, CDR2 YSYEKL, per germline. Trimming left V 5 bases short and J 6 bases short, with 13 bases between. The CDR3 contains 13 residues.

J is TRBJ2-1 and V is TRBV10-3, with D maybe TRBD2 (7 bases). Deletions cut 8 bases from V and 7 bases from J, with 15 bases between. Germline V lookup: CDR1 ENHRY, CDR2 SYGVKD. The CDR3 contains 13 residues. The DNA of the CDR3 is TGTGCCATCGGAGGGGGAGGGCGGAATGAGCAGTTCTTC. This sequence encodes CAIGGGGRNEQFF.

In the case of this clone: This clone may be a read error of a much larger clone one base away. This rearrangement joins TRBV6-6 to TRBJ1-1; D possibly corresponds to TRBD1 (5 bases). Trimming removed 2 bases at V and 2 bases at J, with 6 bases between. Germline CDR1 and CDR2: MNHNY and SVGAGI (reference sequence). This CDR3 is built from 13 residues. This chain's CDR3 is CASSYRDNTEAFF. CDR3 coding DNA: TGTGCCAGCAGTTACCGGGACAACACTGAAGCTTTCTTT.

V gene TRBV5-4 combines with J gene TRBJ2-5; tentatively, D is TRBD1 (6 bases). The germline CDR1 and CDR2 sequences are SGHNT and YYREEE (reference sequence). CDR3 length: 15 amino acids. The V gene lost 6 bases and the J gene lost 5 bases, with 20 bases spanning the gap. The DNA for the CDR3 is TGTGCCAGCACCCTAGGAAGGGGAAGGGGGGAGACCCAGTACTTC. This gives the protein CASTLGRGRGETQYF.

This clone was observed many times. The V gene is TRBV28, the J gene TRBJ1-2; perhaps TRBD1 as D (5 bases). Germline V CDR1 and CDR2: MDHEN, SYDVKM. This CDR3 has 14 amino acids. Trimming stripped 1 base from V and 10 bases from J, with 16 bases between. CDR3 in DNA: TGTGCCAGCAGTTTATCTAAGGACGGGGGAGCCTACACCTTC. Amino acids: CASSLSKDGGAYTF.

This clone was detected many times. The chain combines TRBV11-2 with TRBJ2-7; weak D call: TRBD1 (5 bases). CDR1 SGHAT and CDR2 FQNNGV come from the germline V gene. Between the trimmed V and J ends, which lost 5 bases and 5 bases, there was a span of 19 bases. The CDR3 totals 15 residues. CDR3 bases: TGTGCCAGCAGCCTAGGGGCGGCTAGTTTTAACGAGCAGTACTTC. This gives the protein CASSLGAASFNEQYF.